Sequencing of this TCR beta chain was carried out in a study of cytomegalovirus exposure and HLA in healthy donors. Study-wide points: The authors judged a highly shared variant cluster likely a sequencing artifact. Owing to their indistinguishability, certain V segments, notably TRBV6-2 and TRBV6-3, were excluded.

To note about this clone: The target antigen is unknown.

Germline values: CDR1 LNHDA, CDR2 SQIVND (reference sequence). Trimming removed 6 bases at V and 7 bases at J, with 3 bases between. CDR3 size: 10 residues. Primers: 60 Vbeta forward and 13 Jbeta reverse. Profiling relied on immunoSEQ multiplex PCR, and the TCRdb table lists in-frame clones only, not all of them. This sample has about 150,000 clones; about 75% occur once, and the top ten carry around 11%. The gene calls are TRBV19 and TRBJ2-2; D uncertain. The sample taken for sequencing was PBMCs. This TCR came from a man younger than 35 in good health and CMV-seropositive. The CDR3 loop reads CASSGGELFF. The CDR3 DNA is TGTGCCAGTAGCGGCGGGGAGCTGTTTTTT.